A single sample is the source of the 28 T cell receptor beta chains below, sequenced in a study of blood T cell repertoires in COVID-19. The assay was immunoSEQ multiplex PCR, and TCRdb's table has in-frame clones only and misses some. The data contain roughly 100,000 clones, 81% of them seen just once; the ten biggest clones take up 4% to 6%. Sequenced material: peripheral blood. The source of these receptors is a man older than 75 with COVID-19, enrolled during active disease.

This chain joins TRBV19 and TRBJ2-3, with 12 bases that match TRBD2. The CDR3 contains 17 residues. Germline V CDR1 and CDR2: LNHDA, SQIVND (reference sequence). J lost 6 bases, V lost 5 bases, and 12 bases had no gene match. The CDR3: CASSAASGGAGADTQYF. CDR3 DNA: TGTGCCAGTAGTGCGGCTAGCGGGGGGGCCGGCGCGGATACGCAGTATTTT.

V usage is TRBV6-5 and J usage is TRBJ2-7, with 12 bases matching TRBD1. Looked up from germline, CDR1 is MNHEY and CDR2 is SVGAGI. There are 14 residues in the CDR3. V was pared by 6 bases and J by 7 bases, with 7 bases of the junction left unmatched. This chain's CDR3 is CASSQGQGAREQYF. Here the CDR3 DNA reads TGTGCCAGCAGCCAGGGACAGGGGGCGCGTGAGCAGTACTTC.

The V call is TRBV6-1, the J call TRBJ2-3; tentatively, D is TRBD1 (5 bases). This CDR3 contains 13 residues. V shed 1 base and J shed 7 bases, with 9 bases lying between them. In germline, CDR1 is MNHNS, CDR2 SASEGT. CDR3 sequence (DNA): TGTGCCAGCAGTGAAGGGGGCCGGAATACGCAGTATTTT. The encoded protein is CASSEGGRNTQYF.

This chain uses TRBV19 with TRBJ1-5; tentative D call: TRBD1 (5 bases). V lost 3 bases and J 2 bases, leaving 17 bases between the germline ends. Germline V lookup: CDR1 LNHDA, CDR2 SQIVND (reference sequence). The length of the CDR3 is 17 residues. CDR3 DNA sequence: TGTGCCAGTAGTATCGATGGGGGAGGGGAGGGCAATCAGCCCCAGCATTTT. Its protein is CASSIDGGGEGNQPQHF.

CDR3 coding DNA: TGTGCCAGCTCCCCACTACATACCGATACGCAGTATTTT. It specifies CASSPLHTDTQYF. The chain combines TRBV28 with TRBJ2-3; no firm D call. The CDR3 loop spans 13 amino acids. The germline V and J ends were trimmed by 8 bases and 6 bases, with 15 bases remaining between them. Germline V CDR1 and CDR2: MDHEN, SYDVKM.

The chain has TRBV4-2 and TRBJ2-4; D is unclear. Trimming took 3 bases from V and 0 from J, leaving 12 bases between them. Germline V lookup: CDR1 LGHNA, CDR2 YNFKEQ. CDR3 size: 16 residues. The CDR3 DNA reads as TGTGCCAGCAGCCAGGCGGCGTCTGTAGCCAAAAACATTCAGTACTTC. Amino acids: CASSQAASVAKNIQYF.

The chain links TRBV29-1 to TRBJ1-2; the match to TRBD1 covers 8 bases. CDR3 size: 15 residues. V shed 3 bases, J shed 5 bases, and the junction held 11 bases outside the gene matches. The germline CDR1 and CDR2 sequences are SQVTM and ANQGSEA. In DNA form, the CDR3 reads TGCAGCGTTGAGGGCCAGGGGGCCGGATTTTATGGCTACACCTTC. This gives the protein CSVEGQGAGFYGYTF.

This chain uses TRBV19 with TRBJ1-5; D unclear. Germline CDR1 is LNHDA and CDR2 is SQIVND (reference sequence). The CDR3 is made up of 13 amino acids. Trimming removed 5 bases from V and 4 bases from J, with 9 bases in between. The CDR3 coding sequence is TGTGCCAGTAGTTATCGGGGAAATCAGCCCCAGCATTTT. This translates into CASSYRGNQPQHF.

The rearrangement joins TRBV7-9 to TRBJ2-5; 9 nucleotides line up with TRBD1. Trimming removed 7 bases from V and 1 base from J; junction bases left unmatched: 7. The CDR3 runs 15 residues. In germline, CDR1 is SEHNR, CDR2 FQNEAQ (reference sequence). The CDR3 DNA is TGTGCCAGCAACCGACAGGGGGGGGGCCAAGAGACCCAGTACTTC. Translation gives CASNRQGGGQETQYF. Combining the CDR3 with reference TRBV7-9 and TRBJ2-5 gives the whole variable domain DTGVSQNPRHKITKRGQNVTFRCDPISEHNRLYWYRQTLGQGPEFLTYFQNEAQLEKSRLLSDRFSAERPKGSFSTLEIQRTEQGDSAMYLCASNRQGGGQETQYFGPGTRLLVL.

The chain has TRBV6-5 and TRBJ2-3, with TRBD2 as a possible D gene (6 bases). Trimming removed 6 bases from V and 2 bases from J, with 12 bases in between. Germline CDR1 MNHEY, CDR2 SVGAGI. CDR3 length: 14 residues. The CDR3 loop reads CASRKGLSTDTQYF. In DNA form, the CDR3 reads TGTGCCAGCAGGAAAGGACTATCCACAGATACGCAGTATTTT.

The chain combines TRBV7-2 with TRBJ1-5; 9 positions match TRBD1. J was trimmed by 7 bases and V by 1 base; bases with no gene match: 5. The CDR3 loop spans 15 amino acids. The germline gives CDR1 SGHTA, CDR2 FQGNSA. In DNA form, the CDR3 reads TGTGCCAGCAGCTTAGAAGGACAGGGGAGACAGCCCCAGCATTTT. Protein sequence: CASSLEGQGRQPQHF.

This clone was detected once. The chain is built from TRBV7-2 and TRBJ2-1; 8 bases match TRBD2. The trim removed 5 bases at V and 8 bases at J, leaving 11 bases unmatched. The germline V gene has CDR1 SGHTA and CDR2 FQGNSA. The CDR3 totals 15 residues. The CDR3, as DNA: TGTGCCAGCAGCCCACCGGGACTAGTGTTCGATGAGCAGTTCTTC. This gives the protein CASSPPGLVFDEQFF.

This clone was detected once. This chain links TRBV11-3 with TRBJ1-1, with D uncertain. The CDR3 has 13 residues. The germline V and J ends were trimmed by 5 bases and 3 bases, with 10 bases remaining between them. Germline V gene lookup returns CDR1 SGHNT and CDR2 YENEEA. CDR3 nucleotides: TGTGCCAGCAGCGTCCACCGAGACACTGAAGCTTTCTTT. It codes for CASSVHRDTEAFF.

This clone has a single count. The chain joins TRBV5-4 to TRBJ1-6, with D tentatively TRBD1 (6 bases). The CDR3 consists of 13 residues. V was cut by 4 bases and J by 10 bases, with 12 bases left in between. Germline V gives CDR1 SGHNT, CDR2 YYREEE (reference sequence). CDR3 residues: CASSESGVSPLHF. The CDR3 DNA reads as TGTGCCAGCAGCGAGTCAGGGGTCTCACCCCTCCACTTT.

This clone was seen just once. The chain combines TRBV10-2 with TRBJ1-5, with 7 positions matching TRBD1. Germline assignment: CDR1 WSHSY and CDR2 SAAADI. The CDR3 totals 16 residues. Trimming at V came to 6 bases and at J to 0 bases, leaving 8 bases not matched to a gene. The CDR3 is CASSPQDRISNQPQHF. For the CDR3, the DNA is TGCGCCAGCAGCCCCCAGGACAGGATTAGCAATCAGCCCCAGCATTTT.

V is TRBV5-6 and J is TRBJ2-5, with TRBD1 identical over 8 bases. V lost 4 bases and J lost 5; bases outside the gene matches: 10. CDR1 is SGHDT, CDR2 YYEEEE, per germline. CDR3 size: 15 residues. CDR3 DNA: TGTGCCAGCAGCGCCGACAGGGGAGGAGTGGAGACCCAGTACTTC. Translating gives CASSADRGGVETQYF.

The chain combines TRBV12-3 or TRBV12-4 with TRBJ1-5; D remains unclear. The CDR3 has 13 residues. With 2 bases removed from V and 4 bases from J, the gap between germline ends came to 6 bases. The CDR3 DNA reads TGTGCCAGCAGTTTATTCTCGAATCAGCCCCAGCATTTT. Protein sequence: CASSLFSNQPQHF.

V and J are TRBV15 and TRBJ2-2; TRBD2 might be the D (6 bases). The V gene's germline CDR1 is LNHNV and CDR2 YYDKDF (reference sequence). The length of the CDR3 is 15 residues. V lost 7 bases and J lost 4, with 16 bases in between. The CDR3 bases are TGTGCCACCAAGAGAGACGGGAGAATCACCGGGGAGCTGTTTTTT. This gives the protein CATKRDGRITGELFF.

The rearrangement uses TRBV7-9 and TRBJ2-2; D not resolved. Germline assignment: CDR1 SEHNR and CDR2 FQNEAQ (reference sequence). The CDR3 has 15 residues. Trimming took 3 bases from V and 1 from J, leaving 9 bases between them. The CDR3, as DNA: TGTGCCAGCAGCTTGAGGCAGATGAACACCGGGGAGCTGTTTTTT. Amino acids: CASSLRQMNTGELFF.

The gene calls are TRBV7-8 and TRBJ1-1; no clear D gene. The V end lost 2 bases, the J end lost 0 bases, and 16 bases lay between the germline ends. The germline V gene has CDR1 SGHVS and CDR2 FQNEAQ. The CDR3 has 17 residues. CDR3 amino acids: CASSLIVGRTLNTEAFF. The CDR3, as DNA: TGTGCCAGCAGCTTAATCGTGGGGAGAACATTGAACACTGAAGCTTTCTTT.

V is TRBV5-1 and J is TRBJ1-5; D call uncertain. V was trimmed by 0 bases and J by 0 bases, leaving 7 bases between them. CDR1 SGHRS and CDR2 YFSETQ come from the germline V gene. The CDR3 runs 15 residues. CDR3 nucleotide sequence: TGCGCCAGCAGCTTGGGTACAAATAGCAATCAGCCCCAGCATTTT. Protein sequence: CASSLGTNSNQPQHF. The full variable domain, rest sourced from reference TRBV5-1 and TRBJ1-5, is KAGVTQTPRYLIKTRGQQVTLSCSPISGHRSVSWYQQTPGQGLQFLFEYFSETQRNKGNFPGRFSGRQFSNSRSEMNVSTLELGDSALYLCASSLGTNSNQPQHFGDGTRLSIL.

This rearrangement joins TRBV28 to TRBJ1-5; D is perhaps TRBD1 (5 bases). The CDR3 consists of 15 residues. Germline assignment: CDR1 MDHEN and CDR2 SYDVKM. Trimming took off 3 bases at V and 7 bases at J, with 16 bases between the two ends. DNA for the CDR3: TGTGCCAGCAGTTTGCCTACTACACGGGGGCAGCCCCAGCATTTT. It translates to CASSLPTTRGQPQHF. Together with reference TRBV28 and TRBJ1-5, the CDR3 gives the full variable domain: DVKVTQSSRYLVKRTGEKVFLECVQDMDHENMFWYRQDPGLGLRLIYFSYDVKMKEKGDIPEGYSVSREKKERFSLILESASTNQTSMYLCASSLPTTRGQPQHFGDGTRLSIL.

The chain carries TRBV6-5 and TRBJ2-7; 9 bases are a match to TRBD2. Looked up from germline, CDR1 is MNHEY and CDR2 is SVGAGI. There are 14 residues in the CDR3. Germline trimming cut 6 bases from V and 2 bases from J; bases unmatched to any gene: 5. CDR3 DNA: TGTGCCAGCAGGGACAGCGGGGGGACCTACGAGCAGTACTTC. The encoded protein is CASRDSGGTYEQYF.

The genes are TRBV7-3 and TRBJ2-1; 8 bases are a match to TRBD1. The J segment lost 4 bases and the V segment lost 5 bases, leaving 10 bases of the junction unmatched. CDR1 and CDR2 (germline): SGHTA, FQGTGA. The CDR3 is 16 residues long. The CDR3 bases are TGTGCCAGCAGCCCCCAGGGGGCCCTCACATACAATGAGCAGTTCTTC. It is translated as CASSPQGALTYNEQFF.

The chain couples TRBV5-1 to TRBJ2-3; D may be TRBD1 (6 bases). Trimming stripped 4 bases from V and 4 bases from J, with 19 bases between. The V gene's germline CDR1 is SGHRS and CDR2 YFSETQ. This CDR3 comprises 16 residues. The DNA of the CDR3 is TGCGCCAGCAGCCAGAGGGGGAGATCAGGGTCAGATACGCAGTATTTT. It specifies CASSQRGRSGSDTQYF.

This sequence joins TRBV5-1 and TRBJ1-1; a possible D gene is TRBD1 (5 bases). Germline V gene sequence: CDR1 SGHRS, CDR2 YFSETQ. The CDR3 loop spans 14 amino acids. V was cut by 4 bases and J by 0 bases, with 10 bases left in between. CDR3 residues: CASSVQVMNTEAFF. CDR3 coding DNA: TGCGCCAGCAGCGTACAGGTAATGAACACTGAAGCTTTCTTT.

The V call is TRBV21-1, the J call TRBJ2-7; the table's TRBD1 call for D was not verified on the DNA. TRBV21-1 is flagged as a pseudogene. This CDR3 is 16 amino acids long. CDR3 loop: CASSKGAITGPYEQYF. The CDR3, as DNA: TGTGCCAGCAGCAAAGGGGCTATAACAGGGCCCTACGAGCAGTACTTC.

The gene calls are TRBV27 and TRBJ1-1; weak D call: TRBD1 (6 bases). The CDR3 runs to 14 residues. The germline CDR1 and CDR2 sequences are MNHEY and SMNVEV (reference sequence). V lost 6 bases and J lost 1, with 12 bases in between. CDR3: CASRPGQTNTEAFF. CDR3 bases: TGTGCCAGCAGACCGGGACAAACGAACACTGAAGCTTTCTTT.